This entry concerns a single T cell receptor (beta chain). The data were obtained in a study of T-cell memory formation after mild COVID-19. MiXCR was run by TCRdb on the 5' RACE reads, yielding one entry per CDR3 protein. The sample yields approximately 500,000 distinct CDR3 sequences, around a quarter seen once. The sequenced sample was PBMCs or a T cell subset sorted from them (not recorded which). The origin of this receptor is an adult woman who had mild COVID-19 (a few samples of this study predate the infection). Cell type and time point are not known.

CDR3 DNA sequence: TGTGCCACCAGTGATACCCGGGAGGGGGGGTACAATGAGCAGTTCTTC. It translates to CATSDTREGGYNEQFF. The chain employs TRBV24-1 and TRBJ2-1; 8 positions agree with TRBD2. CDR1 is KGHDR, CDR2 SFDVKD, per germline. The CDR3 spans 16 residues. V lost 3 bases and J lost 4; bases outside the gene matches: 7.